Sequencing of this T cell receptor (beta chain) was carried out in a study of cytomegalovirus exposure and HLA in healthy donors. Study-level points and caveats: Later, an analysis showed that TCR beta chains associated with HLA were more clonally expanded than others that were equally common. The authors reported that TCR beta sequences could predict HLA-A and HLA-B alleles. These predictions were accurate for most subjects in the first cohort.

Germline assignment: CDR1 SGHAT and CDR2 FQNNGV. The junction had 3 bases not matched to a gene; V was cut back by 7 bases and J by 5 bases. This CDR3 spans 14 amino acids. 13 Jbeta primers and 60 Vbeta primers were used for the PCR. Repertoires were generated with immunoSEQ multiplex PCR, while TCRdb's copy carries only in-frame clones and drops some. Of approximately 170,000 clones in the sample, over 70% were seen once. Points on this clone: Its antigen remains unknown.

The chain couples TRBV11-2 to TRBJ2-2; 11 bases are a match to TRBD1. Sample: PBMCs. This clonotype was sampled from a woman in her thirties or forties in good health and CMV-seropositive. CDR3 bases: TGTGCCAGCATTGGGACAGGGGGAACCGGGGAGCTGTTTTTT. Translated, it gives CASIGTGGTGELFF.